This entry lists 17 T cell receptor beta chains sequenced from one sample in a study of identical twins. TCRdb processed the 5' RACE reads anew with MiXCR; each CDR3 protein has one entry. The sample holds 210,000 or so distinct CDR3 sequences; around 8% are singletons and the top ten take 1.9%. These sequences were also reported in another study, on yellow fever vaccine responses in identical twins.

Input material: memory (CD45RO+) T cells sorted from blood. The origin of the receptors is a woman aged 18 to 35 in good health.

This clonotype was found a few times. The gene calls are TRBV6-7 and TRBJ2-2; maybe TRBD2 (7 bases). TRBV6-7 falls under the ORF class, with uncertain function. V was trimmed by 0 bases and J by 4 bases, leaving 12 bases between them. The CDR3 length is 16 residues. The CDR3 DNA follows: TGTGCCAGCAGTTACTCGGGGGGGCAAGGCACCGGGGAGCTGTTTTTT. Protein product: CASSYSGGQGTGELFF.

About this clonotype itself: A junction boundary mismatches the germline segment, possibly from a read error. This chain uses TRBV23-1 with TRBJ2-7; D not certain. TRBV23-1 is an open reading frame, and its role is uncertain. The CDR3 runs 14 residues. The CDR3 DNA is TGCGCCAGCAGTCGCCAACGAGATTGTACGGTTCGAGACTTC. Protein: CASSRQRDCTVRDF.

The chain carries TRBV7-6 and TRBJ2-1; no reliable D call. The CDR3 contains 13 residues. Trimming took off 2 bases at V and 5 bases at J, with 7 bases between the two ends. CDR1 is SGHVS, CDR2 FNYEAQ, per germline. As DNA, the CDR3 is TGTGCCAGCAGCTTAAAGCTGGACAATGAGCAGTTCTTC. This encodes CASSLKLDNEQFF.

The V gene is TRBV20-1, the J gene TRBJ2-1; D gene uncertain. Germline V lookup: CDR1 DFQATT, CDR2 SNEGSKA (reference sequence). Trimming stripped 2 bases from V and 8 bases from J, with 16 bases between. This CDR3 comprises 14 residues. The CDR3: CSARLASSNHEQFF. Written as DNA, the CDR3 is TGCAGTGCTAGATTGGCTAGTTCGAACCATGAGCAGTTCTTC.

At least ten counts were recorded for this clonotype. This sequence joins TRBV20-1 and TRBJ1-5; TRBD1 might be the D (6 bases). CDR1 DFQATT and CDR2 SNEGSKA come from the germline V gene (reference sequence). CDR3 size: 15 residues. V lost 5 bases, J lost 0 bases, and 14 bases lay in between. CDR3: CSAQSGTLSNQPQHF. The CDR3 coding sequence is TGCAGTGCTCAATCCGGGACACTTAGCAATCAGCCCCAGCATTTT.

This clonotype appeared many times. The chain combines TRBV30 with TRBJ1-4, with 8 bases identical to TRBD1. V was pared by 4 bases and J by 8 bases, with 6 bases of the junction left unmatched. The germline V gene has CDR1 GTSNPN and CDR2 SVGIG (reference sequence). This CDR3 has 13 amino acids. CDR3 loop: CAWTDRGQEKLFF. Here the CDR3 DNA reads TGTGCCTGGACCGACAGGGGCCAGGAAAAACTGTTTTTT. Filled out from reference TRBV30 and TRBJ1-4, the complete variable domain reads SQTIHQWPATLVQPVGSPLSLECTVEGTSNPNLYWYRQAAGRGLQLLFYSVGIGQISSEVPQNLSASRPQDRQFILSSKKLLLSDSGFYLCAWTDRGQEKLFFGSGTQLSVL.

This rearrangement joins TRBV12-3 or TRBV12-4 to TRBJ2-7, with TRBD1 matching over 10 bases. The V segment lost 4 bases and the J segment 6 bases; nucleotides outside the gene matches: 6. CDR3 length: 14 residues. CDR3 sequence: CASSSWDRGGEQYF. Here the CDR3 DNA reads TGTGCCAGCAGTTCTTGGGACAGGGGCGGCGAGCAGTACTTC.

This clonotype was counted between two and nine times. This is likely a read error, given that the CDR3 carries no conserved phenylalanine or tryptophan at its end. The genes are TRBV3-1 and TRBJ2-3; no clear D. Germline CDR1 reads LGHDT; CDR2 reads YNNKEL (reference sequence). The germline V and J ends were trimmed by 4 bases and 4 bases, with 15 bases remaining between them. This CDR3 is 15 amino acids long. CDR3 in DNA: TGTGCCAGCAGCCTCGGTAGGAGAAACGCAGATACGCAGTATTAT. The encoded protein is CASSLGRRNADTQYY.

V usage is TRBV4-1 and J usage is TRBJ2-5; TRBD2 aligns across 10 bases. The germline V gene encodes CDR1 MGHRA and CDR2 YSYEKL. The CDR3 consists of 16 residues. With V trimmed by 6 bases and J by 4 bases, 11 bases remained unmatched. The CDR3 is CASSRASGSLGETQYF. As DNA, the CDR3 is TGCGCCAGCAGTCGGGCTAGCGGGAGCCTGGGAGAGACCCAGTACTTC.

The table lists this clonotype with many counts. The rearrangement joins TRBV5-6 to TRBJ2-2, with 8 nucleotides matching TRBD1. The CDR3 runs to 16 residues. V was clipped by 2 bases and J by 1 base; unmatched bases: 4. Germline V gene data show CDR1 as SGHDT and CDR2 as YYEEEE. The CDR3 here is CASSFGQGRNTGELFF. The DNA of the CDR3 is TGTGCCAGCAGCTTCGGACAGGGCAGGAACACCGGGGAGCTGTTTTTT.

There are many counts of this clonotype. V is TRBV5-1 and J is TRBJ2-1; D unresolved. V shed 0 bases and J shed 3 bases, with 7 bases lying between them. Germline V lookup: CDR1 SGHRS, CDR2 YFSETQ. The length of the CDR3 is 14 residues. The CDR3 loop is CASSLATGYNEQFF. The CDR3 bases are TGCGCCAGCAGCTTGGCGACGGGCTACAATGAGCAGTTCTTC.

This clonotype has a handful of counts. This sequence joins TRBV7-3 and TRBJ2-3; D call uncertain. Germline V gene data show CDR1 as SGHTA and CDR2 as FQGTGA. Deletions cut 5 bases from V and 5 bases from J, with 11 bases between. The CDR3 is 13 amino acids. This CDR3 is CASSLRAQDTQYF. CDR3 sequence (DNA): TGTGCCAGCAGCCTTAGGGCCCAAGATACGCAGTATTTT.

This clonotype was recorded many times. V usage is TRBV12-3 or TRBV12-4 and J usage is TRBJ1-4; 9 nucleotides agree with TRBD1. CDR3 length equals 13 residues. The V and J ends lost 6 bases and 8 bases, in that order; junction bases with no gene match: 4. CDR3 sequence (DNA): TGTGCCAGCAGGAACAGGGGGCACGAAAAACTGTTTTTT. Amino acids: CASRNRGHEKLFF.

This clonotype was detected only a few times. This chain's CDR3 is CASSQEVRGQGGDTQYF. The CDR3 DNA follows: TGCGCCAGCAGCCAAGAGGTGCGAGGACAGGGGGGAGATACGCAGTATTTT. V is TRBV4-3 and J is TRBJ2-3; 10 bases fit TRBD1. The CDR3 runs to 17 residues. V shed 0 bases and J 5 bases; nucleotides not matched to a gene: 8. CDR1 and CDR2 from the germline V gene are LGHNA and YSLEER.

The V and J genes are TRBV10-3 and TRBJ2-1; 8 bases match TRBD1. V lost 9 bases to trimming and J lost 6 bases; unmatched junction nucleotides: 10. CDR1 is ENHRY and CDR2 is SYGVKD in the germline V gene. This CDR3 is built from 14 residues. As DNA, the CDR3 is TGTGCCATTAGAGCCGGGACAGGATCCAATGAGCAGTTCTTC. Amino acid sequence: CAIRAGTGSNEQFF.

Many counts were recorded for this clonotype. The chain is built from TRBV12-3 or TRBV12-4 and TRBJ1-2, with D possibly matching TRBD1 (5 bases). The length of the CDR3 is 13 residues. Trimming shortened V by 5 bases and J by 6 bases, and 13 bases separated the two germline ends. CDR3 residues: CASSPGRQNGYTF. In DNA, the CDR3 is TGTGCCAGCAGTCCAGGAAGACAGAATGGCTACACCTTC.

A few counts support this clonotype. The J gene is TRBJ1-1, the V gene TRBV5-1; no clear D. CDR1 and CDR2 (germline): SGHRS, YFSETQ. V was clipped by 6 bases and J by 1 base, with 13 bases between them. The CDR3 runs to 14 residues. The CDR3 coding sequence is TGCGCCAGCACTTTGGACGCAGCGAACACTGAAGCTTTCTTT. The encoded protein is CASTLDAANTEAFF. Combining the CDR3 with reference TRBV5-1 and TRBJ1-1 gives the whole variable domain KAGVTQTPRYLIKTRGQQVTLSCSPISGHRSVSWYQQTPGQGLQFLFEYFSETQRNKGNFPGRFSGRQFSNSRSEMNVSTLELGDSALYLCASTLDAANTEAFFGQGTRLTVV.